This T cell receptor beta chain was found in a study of regulatory T cells in long-lasting Graves disease. This clonotype has only a few counts. iRepertoire HTBI primers and Arm-PCR of CDR3 regions built TCR beta libraries. TCRdb re-derived calls from the multiplex PCR reads in MiXCR, one entry per CDR3 protein. The sample contains 500,000 to 700,000 distinct CDR3 sequences, roughly 30% of which appear only once. Time point described: persistent/refractory GD, antithyroid drugs over 5 years with positive TRAb. RNA extracted from PBMCs served as the sequencing template. Sequencing was performed on peripheral blood mononuclear cells (PBMCs), taken when the disease was refractory, from a patient treated with antithyroid drugs. This sequence was found in a female donor with Graves disease.

The CDR3 DNA reads as TGTGCCAGCAGCTTGAACAGTGCTCCCGGGGCCAACGTCCTGACTTTC. It codes for CASSLNSAPGANVLTF. V usage is TRBV11-2 and J usage is TRBJ2-6; D is uncertain. The CDR3 consists of 16 residues. From germline, CDR1 is SGHAT and CDR2 FQNNGV. Trimming removed 3 bases from V and 4 bases from J, with 13 bases in between.